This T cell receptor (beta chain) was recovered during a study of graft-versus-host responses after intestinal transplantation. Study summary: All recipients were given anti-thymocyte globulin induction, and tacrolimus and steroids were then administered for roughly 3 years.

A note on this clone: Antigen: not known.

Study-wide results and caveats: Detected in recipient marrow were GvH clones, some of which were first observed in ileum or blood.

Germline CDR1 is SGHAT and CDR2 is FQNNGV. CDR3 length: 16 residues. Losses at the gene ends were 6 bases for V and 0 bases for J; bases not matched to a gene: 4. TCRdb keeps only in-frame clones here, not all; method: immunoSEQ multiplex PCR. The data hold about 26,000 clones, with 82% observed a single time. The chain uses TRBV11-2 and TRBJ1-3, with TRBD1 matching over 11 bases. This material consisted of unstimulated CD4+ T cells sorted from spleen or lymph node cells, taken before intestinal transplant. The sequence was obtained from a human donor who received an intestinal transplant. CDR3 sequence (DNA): TGTGCCAGCAGGAGGACAGGGGGCAACTCTGGAAACACCATATATTTT. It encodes CASRRTGGNSGNTIYF.